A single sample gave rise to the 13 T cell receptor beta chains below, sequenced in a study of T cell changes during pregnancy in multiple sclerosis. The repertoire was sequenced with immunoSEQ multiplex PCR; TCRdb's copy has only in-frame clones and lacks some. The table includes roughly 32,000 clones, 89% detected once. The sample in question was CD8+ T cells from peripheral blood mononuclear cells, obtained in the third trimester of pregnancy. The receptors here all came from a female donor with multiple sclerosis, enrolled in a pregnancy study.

CDR3 coding DNA: TGTGCCTGGAGTCAAGCCTCTGGAAACACCATATATTTT. This encodes CAWSQASGNTIYF. The rearrangement joins TRBV30 to TRBJ1-3; no clear D gene. Trimming stripped 2 bases from V and 0 bases from J, with 5 bases between. CDR3 length equals 13 residues. Germline V gene data show CDR1 as GTSNPN and CDR2 as SVGIG (reference sequence).

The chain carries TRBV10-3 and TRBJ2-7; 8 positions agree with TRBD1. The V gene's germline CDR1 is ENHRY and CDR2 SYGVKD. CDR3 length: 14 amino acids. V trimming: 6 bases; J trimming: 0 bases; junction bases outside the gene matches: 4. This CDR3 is CAIRGTGDSYEQYF. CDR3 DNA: TGTGCCATCAGGGGGACAGGTGACTCCTACGAGCAGTACTTC.

CDR3 protein: CASSPGQGAGNTEAFF. The CDR3 region has the DNA TGTGCCAGCAGCCCGGGACAGGGCGCCGGGAACACTGAAGCTTTCTTT. The chain has TRBV7-9 and TRBJ1-1, with 9 bases identical to TRBD1. Germline CDR1 is SEHNR and CDR2 is FQNEAQ (reference sequence). The CDR3 contains 16 residues. Trimming removed 5 bases from V and 1 base from J; junction bases left unmatched: 8. Full variable domain (missing parts from reference TRBV7-9 and TRBJ1-1): DTGVSQNPRHKITKRGQNVTFRCDPISEHNRLYWYRQTLGQGPEFLTYFQNEAQLEKSRLLSDRFSAERPKGSFSTLEIQRTEQGDSAMYLCASSPGQGAGNTEAFFGQGTRLTVV.

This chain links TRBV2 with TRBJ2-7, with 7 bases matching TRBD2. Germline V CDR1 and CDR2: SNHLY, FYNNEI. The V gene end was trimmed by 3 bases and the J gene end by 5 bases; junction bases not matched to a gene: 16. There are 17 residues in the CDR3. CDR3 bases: TGTGCCAGCAGTGACGGGGGGAGCTCCGCCGCGGGTCACGAGCAGTACTTC. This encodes CASSDGGSSAAGHEQYF.

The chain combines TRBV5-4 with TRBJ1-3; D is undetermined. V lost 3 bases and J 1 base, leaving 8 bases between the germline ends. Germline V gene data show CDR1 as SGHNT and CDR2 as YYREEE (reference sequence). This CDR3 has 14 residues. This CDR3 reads CASSSAVSGNTIYF. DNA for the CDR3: TGTGCCAGCAGCTCTGCGGTATCTGGAAACACCATATATTTT. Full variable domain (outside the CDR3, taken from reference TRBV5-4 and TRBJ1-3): ETGVTQSPTHLIKTRGQQVTLRCSSQSGHNTVSWYQQALGQGPQFIFQYYREEENGRGNFPPRFSGLQFPNYSSELNVNALELDDSALYLCASSSAVSGNTIYFGEGSWLTVV.

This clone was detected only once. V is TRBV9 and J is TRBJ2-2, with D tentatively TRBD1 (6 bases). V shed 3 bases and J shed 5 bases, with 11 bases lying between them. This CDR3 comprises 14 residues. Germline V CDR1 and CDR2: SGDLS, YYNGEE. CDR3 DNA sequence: TGTGCCAGCAGCGCTTACAGGGCTACCGGGGAGCTGTTTTTT. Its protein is CASSAYRATGELFF.

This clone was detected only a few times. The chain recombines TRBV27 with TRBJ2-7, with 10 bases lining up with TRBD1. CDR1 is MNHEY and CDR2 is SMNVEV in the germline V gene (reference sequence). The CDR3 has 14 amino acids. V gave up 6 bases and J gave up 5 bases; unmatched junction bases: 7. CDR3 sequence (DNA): TGTGCCAGCAGCTTCGACAGGGGGCGCAACGAGCAGTACTTC. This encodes CASSFDRGRNEQYF.

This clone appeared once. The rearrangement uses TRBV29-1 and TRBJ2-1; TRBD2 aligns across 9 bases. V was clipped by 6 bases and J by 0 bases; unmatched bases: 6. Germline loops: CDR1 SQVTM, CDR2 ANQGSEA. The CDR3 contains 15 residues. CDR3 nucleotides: TGCAGCGTCGGTAGCGGGAGCCGCTCCTACAATGAGCAGTTCTTC. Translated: CSVGSGSRSYNEQFF.

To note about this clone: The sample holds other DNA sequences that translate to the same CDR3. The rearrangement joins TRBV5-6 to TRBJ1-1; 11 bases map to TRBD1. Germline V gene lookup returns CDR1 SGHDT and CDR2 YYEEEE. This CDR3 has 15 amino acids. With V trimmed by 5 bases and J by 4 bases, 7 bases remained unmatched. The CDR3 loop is CASSAGQGVSTEAFF. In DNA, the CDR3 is TGTGCCAGCAGTGCGGGACAGGGGGTCAGCACTGAAGCTTTCTTT. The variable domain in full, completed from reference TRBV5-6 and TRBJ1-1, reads DAGVTQSPTHLIKTRGQQVTLRCSPKSGHDTVSWYQQALGQGPQFIFQYYEEEERQRGNFPDRFSGHQFPNYSSELNVNALLLGDSALYLCASSAGQGVSTEAFFGQGTRLTVV.

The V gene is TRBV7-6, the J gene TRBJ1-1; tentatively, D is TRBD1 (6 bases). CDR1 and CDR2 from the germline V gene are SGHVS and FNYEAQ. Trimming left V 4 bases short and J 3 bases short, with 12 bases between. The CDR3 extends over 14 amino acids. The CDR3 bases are TGTGCCAGCAGCTCAACCAAGGGGGACACTGAAGCTTTCTTT. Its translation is CASSSTKGDTEAFF.

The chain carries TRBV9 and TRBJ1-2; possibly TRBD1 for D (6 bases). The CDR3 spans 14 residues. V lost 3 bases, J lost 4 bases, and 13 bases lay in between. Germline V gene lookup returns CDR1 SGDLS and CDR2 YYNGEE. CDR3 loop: CASSGGRQTYGYTF. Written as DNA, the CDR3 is TGTGCCAGCAGCGGGGGGCGACAGACCTATGGCTACACCTTC. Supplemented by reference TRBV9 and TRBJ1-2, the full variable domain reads DSGVTQTPKHLITATGQRVTLRCSPRSGDLSVYWYQQSLDQGLQFLIQYYNGEERAKGNILERFSAQQFPDLHSELNLSSLELGDSALYFCASSGGRQTYGYTFGSGTRLTVV.

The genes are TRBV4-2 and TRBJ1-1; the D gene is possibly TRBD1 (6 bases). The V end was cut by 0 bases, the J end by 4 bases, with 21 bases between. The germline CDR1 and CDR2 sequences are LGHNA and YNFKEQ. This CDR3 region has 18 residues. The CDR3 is CASSQDRGQSSMSTEAFF. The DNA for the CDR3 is TGTGCCAGCAGCCAAGATAGAGGACAGTCGAGTATGAGCACTGAAGCTTTCTTT.

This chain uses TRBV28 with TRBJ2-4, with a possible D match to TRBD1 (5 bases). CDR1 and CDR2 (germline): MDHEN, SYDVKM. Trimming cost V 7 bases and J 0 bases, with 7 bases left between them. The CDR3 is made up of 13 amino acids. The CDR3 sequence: CASMGLAKNIQYF. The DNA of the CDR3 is TGTGCCAGCATGGGGCTAGCCAAAAACATTCAGTACTTC.